The T cell receptor (beta chain) described here comes from a study of siplizumab effects on memory and regulatory T cells. Notes on this clone: Its antigen is as yet unknown.

Findings and limits, study-wide: A minor share of alloreactive clones matched unstimulated subsets. Reactions containing siplizumab showed mappable alloreactive CD4+ clones averaging roughly 66% Treg-derived, versus 25% to 30% in controls. Alloreactive sequences traceable to unstimulated CD4+ memory cells declined significantly under siplizumab.

Germline CDR1 and CDR2: SGHAT and FQDESV (reference sequence). CDR3 length equals 16 residues. Trimming at V came to 5 bases and at J to 4 bases, leaving 5 bases not matched to a gene. Sequenced by immunoSEQ multiplex PCR; TCRdb stores in-frame clones only, minus some. The table lists around 100,000 clones, about 91% of them singletons. This sequence was found in a human donor in good health. The source material was CD4+ T cells sorted from blood. This sequence joins TRBV11-1 and TRBJ1-6; TRBD1 matches at 10 bases. This CDR3 reads CASSARGQGYNSPLHF. The CDR3 DNA reads as TGTGCCAGCAGCGCCCGGGGACAGGGGTATAATTCACCCCTCCACTTT. The full variable domain, its missing parts supplied by reference TRBV11-1 and TRBJ1-6, is EAEVAQSPRYKITEKSQAVAFWCDPISGHATLYWYRQILGQGPELLVQFQDESVVDDSQLPKDRFSAERLKGVDSTLKIQPAELGDSAMYLCASSARGQGYNSPLHFGNGTRLTVT.